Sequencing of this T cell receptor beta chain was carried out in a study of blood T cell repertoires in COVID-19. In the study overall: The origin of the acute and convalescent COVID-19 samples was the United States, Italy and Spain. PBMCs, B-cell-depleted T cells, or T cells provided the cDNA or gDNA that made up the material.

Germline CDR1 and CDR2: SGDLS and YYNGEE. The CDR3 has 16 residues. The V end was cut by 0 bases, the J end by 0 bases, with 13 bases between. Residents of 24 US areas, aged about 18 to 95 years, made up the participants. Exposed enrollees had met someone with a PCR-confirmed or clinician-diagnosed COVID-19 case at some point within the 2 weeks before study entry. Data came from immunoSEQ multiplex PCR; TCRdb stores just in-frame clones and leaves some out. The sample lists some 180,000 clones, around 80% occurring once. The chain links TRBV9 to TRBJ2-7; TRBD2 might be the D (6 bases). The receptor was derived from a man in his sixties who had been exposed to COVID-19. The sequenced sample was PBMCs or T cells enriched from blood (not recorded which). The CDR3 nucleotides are TGTGCCAGCAGCGTAGGATTAGCGGAATTCTCCTACGAGCAGTACTTC. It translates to CASSVGLAEFSYEQYF.